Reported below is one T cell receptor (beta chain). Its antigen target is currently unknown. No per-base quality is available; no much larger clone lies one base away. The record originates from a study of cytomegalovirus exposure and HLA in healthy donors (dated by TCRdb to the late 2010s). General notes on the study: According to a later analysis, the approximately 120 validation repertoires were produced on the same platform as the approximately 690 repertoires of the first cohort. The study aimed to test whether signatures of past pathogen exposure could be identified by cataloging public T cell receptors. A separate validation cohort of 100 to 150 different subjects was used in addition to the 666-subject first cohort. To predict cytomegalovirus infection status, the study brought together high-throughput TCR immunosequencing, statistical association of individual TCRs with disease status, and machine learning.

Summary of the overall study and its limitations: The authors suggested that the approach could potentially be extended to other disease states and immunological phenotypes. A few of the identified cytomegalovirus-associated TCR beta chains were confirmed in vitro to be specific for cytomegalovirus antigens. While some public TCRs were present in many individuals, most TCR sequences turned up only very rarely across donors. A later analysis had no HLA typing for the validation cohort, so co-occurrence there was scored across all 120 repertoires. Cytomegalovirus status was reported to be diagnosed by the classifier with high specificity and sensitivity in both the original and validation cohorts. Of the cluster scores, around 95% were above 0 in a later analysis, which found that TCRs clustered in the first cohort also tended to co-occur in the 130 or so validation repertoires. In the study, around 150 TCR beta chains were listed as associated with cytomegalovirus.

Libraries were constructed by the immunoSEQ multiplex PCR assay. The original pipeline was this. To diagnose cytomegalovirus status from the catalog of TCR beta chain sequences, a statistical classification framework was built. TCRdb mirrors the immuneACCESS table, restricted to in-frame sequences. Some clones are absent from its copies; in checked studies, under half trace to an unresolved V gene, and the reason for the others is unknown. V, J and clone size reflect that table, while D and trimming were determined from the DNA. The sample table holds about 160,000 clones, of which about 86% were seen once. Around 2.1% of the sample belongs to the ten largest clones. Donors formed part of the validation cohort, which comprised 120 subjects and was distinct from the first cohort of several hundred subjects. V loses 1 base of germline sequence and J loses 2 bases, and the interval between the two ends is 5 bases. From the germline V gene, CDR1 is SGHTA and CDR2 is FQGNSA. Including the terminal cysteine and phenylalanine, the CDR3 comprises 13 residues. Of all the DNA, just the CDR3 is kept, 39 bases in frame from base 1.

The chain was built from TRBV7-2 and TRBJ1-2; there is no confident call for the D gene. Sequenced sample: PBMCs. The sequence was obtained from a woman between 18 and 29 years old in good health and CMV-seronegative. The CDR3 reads CASSLDSNYGYTF. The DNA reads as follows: TGTGCCAGCAGCTTAGACTCGAACTATGGCTACACCTTC.